The source of this T cell receptor beta chain is a study of human thymus T cells. Obtained as resections during corrective heart surgery, the thymus tissue was then studied. V lost 5 bases to trimming and J lost 2 bases, with 15 bases between them. CDR1 is LNHDA and CDR2 is SQIVND in the germline V gene (reference sequence). The CDR3 totals 15 residues. TCRdb keeps only in-frame clones here, not all; method: immunoSEQ multiplex PCR. The sample holds 120,000 or so clones, 90% to 95% seen once. Points from the study as a whole: The authors found apparently biased V and J gene usage in thymic and blood repertoires.

On this clone: Its antigen remains unidentified.

This TCR was recovered from a boy less than two years old with a congenital heart defect but otherwise immunologically healthy. Sequenced: thymus tissue. The chain has TRBV19 and TRBJ2-5; D call uncertain. The CDR3 DNA reads as TGTGCCAGTAGTCCCCCCCCTGGGATTCAAGAGACCCAGTACTTC. Translation: CASSPPPGIQETQYF.